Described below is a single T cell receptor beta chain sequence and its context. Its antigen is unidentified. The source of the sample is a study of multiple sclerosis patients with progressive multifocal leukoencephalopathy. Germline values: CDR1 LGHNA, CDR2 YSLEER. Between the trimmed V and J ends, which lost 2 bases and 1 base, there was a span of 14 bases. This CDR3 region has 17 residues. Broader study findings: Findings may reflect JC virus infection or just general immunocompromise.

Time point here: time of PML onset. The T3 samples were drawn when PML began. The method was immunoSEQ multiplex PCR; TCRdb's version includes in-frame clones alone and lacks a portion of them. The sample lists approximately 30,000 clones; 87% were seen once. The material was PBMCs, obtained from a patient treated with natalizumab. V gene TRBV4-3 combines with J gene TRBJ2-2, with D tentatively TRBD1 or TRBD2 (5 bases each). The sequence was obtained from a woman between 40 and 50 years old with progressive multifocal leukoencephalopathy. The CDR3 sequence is CASSQYTGTQNTGELFF. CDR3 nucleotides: TGCGCCAGCAGCCAATATACCGGGACGCAGAACACCGGGGAGCTGTTTTTT.